Presented here are 20 T cell receptor beta chains from one specimen sequenced in a study of blood T cell repertoires in COVID-19. The assay was immunoSEQ multiplex PCR, and TCRdb's table has in-frame clones only and misses some. The sample has 490,000 or so clones; approximately 91% are singletons. Material: PBMCs or T cells enriched from blood (not recorded which). The receptors were gathered from a woman in her sixties who had recovered from COVID-19.

The chain carries TRBV3-1 (or the pseudogene TRBV3-2) and TRBJ2-5, with 11 bases that match TRBD1. Germline values: CDR1 LGHDT, CDR2 YNNKEL (reference sequence). The trim removed 4 bases at V and 4 bases at J, leaving 2 bases unmatched. This CDR3 has 14 residues. The CDR3 bases are TGTGCCAGCAGCCCGGGACAGGGGGGAGAGACCCAGTACTTC. It encodes CASSPGQGGETQYF.

In the case of this clone: The sample holds other DNA sequences that translate to the same CDR3. J is TRBJ1-1 and V is TRBV24-1, with D possibly being TRBD1 (6 bases). The germline V gene encodes CDR1 KGHDR and CDR2 SFDVKD. This CDR3 spans 15 amino acids. Trimming pared 2 bases from V and 3 bases from J, leaving 12 bases between. As DNA, the CDR3 is TGTGCCACCAGTGATTCTAGGGGGGGGGACACTGAAGCTTTCTTT. Its protein is CATSDSRGGDTEAFF.

J is TRBJ2-1 and V is TRBV10-3; unclear D gene. The CDR3 length is 15 residues. Trimming took off 0 bases at V and 7 bases at J, with 13 bases between the two ends. Germline CDR1 ENHRY, CDR2 SYGVKD. CDR3 sequence (DNA): TGTGCCATCAGTGAGTCTCGCGGCCTTGGGAATGAGCAGTTCTTC. This sequence encodes CAISESRGLGNEQFF.

The J gene is TRBJ1-3, the V gene TRBV7-8; D not resolved. Per germline, CDR1 SGHVS and CDR2 FQNEAQ. CDR3 size: 14 residues. Trimming left V 4 bases short and J 4 bases short, with 11 bases between. In nucleotides, the CDR3 is TGTGCCAGCAGCTCCCCCCTAGTAGGAAACACCATATATTTT. This encodes CASSSPLVGNTIYF.

This clone was seen just once. V is TRBV6-5 and J is TRBJ1-4; D may be TRBD1 (5 bases). The germline V and J ends were trimmed by 5 bases and 9 bases, with 16 bases remaining between them. Germline V CDR1 and CDR2: MNHEY, SVGAGI. This CDR3 contains 14 residues. CDR3 residues: CASSTTDSDQKLFF. As DNA, the CDR3 is TGTGCCAGCAGTACCACTGACAGCGACCAAAAACTGTTTTTT.

The chain couples TRBV3-1 (or the pseudogene TRBV3-2) to TRBJ1-4; 8 bases fit TRBD1. The CDR3 consists of 14 residues. Germline CDR1 LGHDT, CDR2 YNNKEL (reference sequence). The V gene end was trimmed by 5 bases and the J gene end by 8 bases; junction bases not matched to a gene: 7. The CDR3 spells CASSSQGAREKLFF. The CDR3, as DNA: TGTGCCAGCAGCTCCCAGGGGGCGAGGGAAAAACTGTTTTTT.

The J gene is TRBJ2-7, the V gene TRBV2, with D maybe TRBD1 (5 bases). The CDR3 loop spans 13 amino acids. Germline V gene lookup returns CDR1 SNHLY and CDR2 FYNNEI. V gave up 7 bases and J gave up 2 bases, with 12 bases separating them. As DNA, the CDR3 is TGTGCCAGCACCTCGACAGCAACCTACGAGCAGTACGTC. Its protein product is CASTSTATYEQYV.

V is TRBV5-1 and J is TRBJ1-1; no definite D call. Deletions cut 2 bases from V and 1 base from J, with 9 bases between. The CDR3 length is 14 residues. CDR1 is SGHRS and CDR2 is YFSETQ in the germline V gene. CDR3 DNA: TGCGCCAGCAGCTTAGGAGTGAGGAACACTGAAGCTTTCTTT. The encoded protein is CASSLGVRNTEAFF.

This clone appeared a few times. The chain links TRBV24-1 to TRBJ2-3; D is perhaps TRBD1 (6 bases). V lost 4 bases to trimming and J lost 0 bases, with 19 bases between them. Germline CDR1 is KGHDR and CDR2 is SFDVKD. This CDR3 is built from 18 residues. For the CDR3, the DNA is TGTGCCACCAGTGAATCCAGGGGTTTGAAGTGGAGCACAGATACGCAGTATTTT. Encoded protein: CATSESRGLKWSTDTQYF.

V is TRBV2 and J is TRBJ1-5, with 12 bases that match TRBD1. Germline-derived CDR1 and CDR2 are SNHLY and FYNNEI. The CDR3 runs 16 residues. The V gene end was trimmed by 0 bases and the J gene end by 9 bases; junction bases not matched to a gene: 6. DNA of the CDR3: TGTGCCAGCAGTGAAGCGATCGGGACAGGGGGCGGGCCCCAGCATTTT. It translates to CASSEAIGTGGGPQHF.

V gene TRBV5-4 combines with J gene TRBJ2-5, with 7 bases fitting TRBD1. Germline values: CDR1 SGHNT, CDR2 YYREEE (reference sequence). CDR3 length: 14 residues. With V trimmed by 4 bases and J by 4 bases, 7 bases remained unmatched. The CDR3 DNA reads as TGTGCCAGCAGCCCCCGACAGGGAGCAGAGACCCAGTACTTC. Amino acid sequence: CASSPRQGAETQYF.

This clone was picked up one time. The chain links TRBV2 to TRBJ2-1; 14 nucleotides line up with TRBD2. The trim removed 6 bases at V and 0 bases at J, leaving 10 bases unmatched. Germline-derived CDR1 and CDR2 are SNHLY and FYNNEI. This CDR3 is 19 amino acids long. The CDR3 sequence is CASSRTSGGYLSSYNEQFF. CDR3 nucleotide sequence: TGTGCCAGCAGCCGGACTAGCGGGGGGTACTTAAGCTCCTACAATGAGCAGTTCTTC. The entire variable domain, with the rest obtained from reference TRBV2 and TRBJ2-1, is as follows: EPEVTQTPSHQVTQMGQEVILRCVPISNHLYFYWYRQILGQKVEFLVSFYNNEISEKSEIFDDQFSVERPDGSNFTLKIRSTKLEDSAMYFCASSRTSGGYLSSYNEQFFGPGTRLTVL.

The genes are TRBV6-5 and TRBJ1-6, with a tentative D call TRBD1 (6 bases). The germline V gene has CDR1 MNHEY and CDR2 SVGAGI. The CDR3 runs to 13 residues. The V and J ends lost 5 bases and 8 bases respectively, with 10 bases between them. The CDR3 protein is CASSQGRDSPLHF. The CDR3 DNA follows: TGTGCCAGCAGTCAGGGGCGAGATTCACCCCTCCACTTT.

The V call is TRBV6-6, the J call TRBJ2-7; perhaps TRBD1 as D (6 bases). This CDR3 contains 13 residues. V lost 6 bases and J lost 3, with 12 bases in between. Germline V gene sequence: CDR1 MNHNY, CDR2 SVGAGI (reference sequence). The CDR3 DNA sequence: TGTGCCAGCAGCAGGGGACAATACTACGAGCAGTACGTC. Its translation is CASSRGQYYEQYV.

V is TRBV6-1 and J is TRBJ1-1, with 7 bases matching TRBD1. The CDR3 consists of 14 residues. V lost 1 base to trimming and J lost 11 bases; unmatched junction nucleotides: 10. Per germline, CDR1 MNHNS and CDR2 SASEGT. CDR3 nucleotides: TGTGCCAGCAGTGAAGTTTGGACAGGTTTTGGGGCTTTCTTT. Amino acids: CASSEVWTGFGAFF.

The chain carries TRBV7-2 and TRBJ2-3; perhaps TRBD1 as D (5 bases). CDR1 is SGHTA and CDR2 is FQGNSA in the germline V gene. CDR3 size: 15 residues. Trimming removed 0 bases from V and 1 base from J, with 8 bases in between. CDR3 coding DNA: TGTGCCAGCAGCTTAGCGGGGCCCCGCACAGATACGCAGTATTTT. It translates to CASSLAGPRTDTQYF.

This clone was picked up a small number of times. This chain connects TRBV19 to TRBJ1-1; D is unresolved. Between the trimmed V and J ends, which lost 3 bases and 1 base, there was a span of 12 bases. The CDR3 length is 15 residues. Germline V gene sequence: CDR1 LNHDA, CDR2 SQIVND (reference sequence). The CDR3 region is CASSISPYANTEAFF. The CDR3 DNA reads TGTGCCAGTAGTATTAGCCCTTACGCGAACACTGAAGCTTTCTTT.

The chain couples TRBV6-5 to TRBJ2-3; TRBD1 agrees at 10 bases. The CDR3 loop spans 15 amino acids. V trimming: 6 bases; J trimming: 5 bases; junction bases outside the gene matches: 8. Germline CDR1 MNHEY, CDR2 SVGAGI. CDR3 sequence: CASRTGTGAIDTQYF. In DNA form, the CDR3 reads TGTGCCAGCAGGACTGGGACAGGGGCGATAGATACGCAGTATTTT.

The chain is built from TRBV24-1 and TRBJ1-5; 7 bases are shared with TRBD1. The V and J ends lost 2 bases and 5 bases, in that order; junction bases with no gene match: 5. This CDR3 is 15 amino acids long. CDR1 and CDR2 (germline): KGHDR, SFDVKD. CDR3 sequence reads: CATSDSRGVDQPQHF. The CDR3, as DNA: TGTGCCACCAGTGATTCCAGGGGGGTGGATCAGCCCCAGCATTTT.

This rearrangement joins TRBV19 to TRBJ1-1, with TRBD1 matching over 12 bases. The CDR3 loop spans 17 amino acids. V lost 5 bases, J lost 4 bases, and 11 bases stayed unmatched. The germline gives CDR1 LNHDA, CDR2 SQIVND (reference sequence). In nucleotides, the CDR3 is TGTGCCAGTAGTCTCCAACCGGGACAGGGGGCAACCACTGAAGCTTTCTTT. Translation: CASSLQPGQGATTEAFF.